This T cell receptor (beta chain) was identified during a study of graft-versus-host responses after intestinal transplantation. Study-level results: Allografts carried high graft-versus-host to host-versus-graft clonal ratios in patients having graft-donor T cell macrochimerism. Among circulating GvH clones, peak levels were associated with early post-transplant declines in HvG clones.

Assay used: immunoSEQ multiplex PCR; TCRdb lists only in-frame clones, some missing. The repertoire has roughly 120,000 clones, approximately 90% of them found once; the top ten carry about 0.18%. On this clone: The antigen remains unidentified.

The sample was unstimulated CD4+ T cells sorted from spleen or lymph node cells, taken before intestinal transplant. The source is a human donor who received an intestinal transplant.

Here the CDR3 DNA reads TGTGCCAGCAGTGAGGGCCTTCCGGGCAATCAGCCCCAGCATTTT. This codes for CASSEGLPGNQPQHF. This chain joins TRBV2 and TRBJ1-5; D is unclear. Per germline, CDR1 SNHLY and CDR2 FYNNEI. The CDR3 runs 15 residues. V was shortened by 3 bases and J by 2 bases, with 11 bases between the two germline ends.